This entry lists 27 T cell receptor beta chains sequenced from one sample in a study of beta chain features in type 1 diabetes. The study's findings and limits: All four CD4+ subsets from Type 1 diabetes patients carried moderately but significantly shorter TCRB CDR3s.

cDNA synthesis used the whole RNA isolate, giving expressed TCRB sequences. Some clones are missing from TCRdb's copy, which holds only in-frame ones; the method was immunoSEQ multiplex PCR. The data contain a few hundred thousand clones, roughly 10% of them seen just once; the ten biggest clones take up roughly 0.017%. The antigens of these receptors remain unknown. The specimen sequenced was naive CD4+ T cells from blood. Receptors originate from a man younger than 40 with type 1 diabetes.

The chain links TRBV5-5 to TRBJ2-6, with no clear D. The CDR3 has 14 amino acids. Germline V gene data show CDR1 as SGHKS and CDR2 as YYEKEE (reference sequence). V lost 4 bases and J 2 bases, leaving 7 bases between the germline ends. The CDR3 is CASSRNTGANVLTF. DNA for the CDR3: TGTGCCAGCAGCCGAAACACTGGGGCCAACGTCCTGACTTTC.

The chain couples TRBV6-6 to TRBJ1-5; 7 bases map to TRBD1. The trim removed 6 bases at V and 3 bases at J, leaving 5 bases unmatched. CDR1 is MNHNY, CDR2 SVGAGI, per germline (reference sequence). The CDR3 is 14 amino acids. CDR3 amino acids: CASRTDRVNQPQHF. CDR3 DNA sequence: TGTGCCAGCAGAACAGACAGGGTCAATCAGCCCCAGCATTTT.

The chain carries TRBV2 and TRBJ1-6; TRBD1 might be the D (5 bases). The germline V gene encodes CDR1 SNHLY and CDR2 FYNNEI. The CDR3 contains 14 residues. V was cut by 6 bases and J by 6 bases, with 12 bases left in between. CDR3 loop: CASSLTGGNSPLHF. The CDR3 bases are TGTGCCAGCAGCCTAACGGGGGGTAATTCACCCCTCCACTTT.

The genes are TRBV18 and TRBJ1-1; 9 nucleotides match TRBD1. This CDR3 spans 13 amino acids. The V gene end was trimmed by 3 bases and the J gene end by 6 bases; junction bases not matched to a gene: 2. Germline CDR1 KGHSH, CDR2 LQKENI. Here the CDR3 DNA reads TGTGCCAGCTCACCGGGGACAGGGCCTGAAGCTTTCTTT. This codes for CASSPGTGPEAFF.

This clone occurred a few times. The chain uses TRBV9 and TRBJ2-5, with unresolved D. V lost 2 bases to trimming and J lost 1 base, with 12 bases between them. Germline V gene data show CDR1 as SGDLS and CDR2 as YYNGEE. The CDR3 has 15 residues. CDR3 in amino acids: CASSVPRGGQETQYF. CDR3 DNA: TGTGCCAGCAGCGTCCCCCGAGGCGGCCAAGAGACCCAGTACTTC. The variable domain in full, completed from reference TRBV9 and TRBJ2-5, reads DSGVTQTPKHLITATGQRVTLRCSPRSGDLSVYWYQQSLDQGLQFLIQYYNGEERAKGNILERFSAQQFPDLHSELNLSSLELGDSALYFCASSVPRGGQETQYFGPGTRLLVL.

This clone was seen a handful of times. The chain links TRBV4-3 to TRBJ1-2; perhaps TRBD1 as D (5 bases). This CDR3 is built from 15 residues. Germline V CDR1 and CDR2: LGHNA, YSLEER. The ends were cut back, 0 bases at V and 2 bases at J, with 10 bases in the middle. The CDR3 sequence: CASSQDNSGNYGYTF. The CDR3 nucleotides are TGCGCCAGCAGCCAAGATAATTCAGGGAACTATGGCTACACCTTC.

The rearrangement joins TRBV30 to TRBJ2-5; 15 nucleotides match TRBD2. Trimming at V came to 0 bases and at J to 4 bases, leaving 3 bases not matched to a gene. The CDR3 runs 16 residues. Looked up from germline, CDR1 is GTSNPN and CDR2 is SVGIG (reference sequence). The CDR3: CAWSVGGLAGGETQYF. The DNA of the CDR3 is TGTGCCTGGAGTGTAGGGGGACTAGCGGGGGGAGAGACCCAGTACTTC.

CDR3 sequence: CASSIAGREGYGYTF. The CDR3 bases are TGTGCCAGTAGTATAGCCGGCAGGGAAGGCTATGGCTACACCTTC. The rearrangement links TRBV19 to TRBJ1-2, with D maybe TRBD1 (5 bases). Trimming shortened V by 1 base and J by 4 bases, and 13 bases separated the two germline ends. CDR1 and CDR2 (germline): LNHDA, SQIVND (reference sequence). The CDR3 totals 15 residues.

This clone has just a few counts. This chain links TRBV5-1 with TRBJ1-4; 7 nucleotides line up with TRBD1. The junction had 6 bases not matched to a gene; V was cut back by 2 bases and J by 8 bases. There are 14 residues in the CDR3. Germline V gives CDR1 SGHRS, CDR2 YFSETQ. In DNA, the CDR3 is TGCGCCAGCAGCTTCGGTGACAGGGCAGAAAAACTGTTTTTT. Protein sequence: CASSFGDRAEKLFF.

The chain is built from TRBV7-9 and TRBJ1-5; no clear D gene. The CDR3 runs to 14 residues. Trimming took off 3 bases at V and 4 bases at J, with 10 bases between the two ends. From germline, CDR1 is SEHNR and CDR2 FQNEAQ (reference sequence). This CDR3 is CASSFGGENQPQHF. The CDR3 region has the DNA TGTGCCAGCAGCTTCGGCGGGGAAAATCAGCCCCAGCATTTT.

This clone was seen a few times. The CDR3 bases are TGCGCCAGCAGCCGAAAGTCGGGACAGGGAAACGAAAAACTGTTTTTT. Encoded protein: CASSRKSGQGNEKLFF. This chain uses TRBV5-1 with TRBJ1-4, with 9 bases matching TRBD1. The CDR3 is 16 amino acids. V dropped 4 bases and J dropped 8; count of bases not matched to a gene: 12. Per the germline V gene, CDR1 is SGHRS and CDR2 is YFSETQ.

The table lists this clone with a few counts. J is TRBJ2-1 and V is TRBV2; 7 bases fit TRBD2. With V trimmed by 1 base and J by 2 bases, 2 bases remained unmatched. This CDR3 is built from 15 residues. Germline CDR1 and CDR2: SNHLY and FYNNEI. CDR3 amino acids: CASSEVGGAYNEQFF. DNA of the CDR3: TGTGCCAGCAGTGAAGTTGGGGGGGCCTACAATGAGCAGTTCTTC.

This clone turned up a few times. This sequence joins TRBV19 and TRBJ1-2; 7 positions agree with TRBD1. Germline V gives CDR1 LNHDA, CDR2 SQIVND (reference sequence). After removal of 6 bases from V and 5 bases from J, the junction contained 12 bases not matched to a gene. The CDR3 length is 15 residues. The CDR3 reads CASRILQGGEYGYTF. The CDR3 nucleotides are TGTGCCAGTAGGATCTTACAAGGGGGCGAATATGGCTACACCTTC.

This clone was picked up a small number of times. This chain joins TRBV27 and TRBJ2-3, with D possibly matching TRBD2 (5 bases). The germline V and J ends were trimmed by 4 bases and 2 bases, with 13 bases remaining between them. This CDR3 contains 15 residues. The germline V gene has CDR1 MNHEY and CDR2 SMNVEV (reference sequence). The CDR3 loop reads CASSSSTITTDTQYF. The CDR3 nucleotides are TGTGCCAGCAGTTCCTCGACTATAACCACAGATACGCAGTATTTT.

This clone was counted only a few times. The chain is built from TRBV7-2 and TRBJ1-1; tentatively, D is TRBD1 (6 bases). Deletions cut 5 bases from V and 8 bases from J, with 18 bases between. Germline V lookup: CDR1 SGHTA, CDR2 FQGNSA. The CDR3 is made up of 14 amino acids. The CDR3 DNA is TGTGCCAGCAGCCCCCAGGGGCCCTCCAAGGAAGCTTTCTTT. Protein: CASSPQGPSKEAFF.

The genes are TRBV27 and TRBJ1-6; possible D gene TRBD1, 5 bases. Germline V CDR1 and CDR2: MNHEY, SMNVEV (reference sequence). The CDR3 spans 14 residues. V dropped 5 bases and J dropped 10 bases, with 15 bases sitting between them. CDR3 DNA: TGTGCCAGCAGTCCTGGACAAGTTTGGTCACCCCTCCACTTT. Its protein product is CASSPGQVWSPLHF.

This clone was detected a few times. The chain recombines TRBV5-6 with TRBJ2-3; D is uncertain. Per germline, CDR1 SGHDT and CDR2 YYEEEE. The V and J ends lost 0 bases and 14 bases respectively, with 13 bases between them. This CDR3 has 12 residues. The CDR3 DNA sequence: TGTGCCAGCAGCTTGGGGTCCTACAGCAGGTATTTT. This translates into CASSLGSYSRYF.

The CDR3, as DNA: TGTGCCAGTAGTATCCCGTTATATCGTCTCACCTTC. Protein: CASSIPLYRLTF. V is TRBV19 and J is TRBJ1-2; no definite D call. Looked up from germline, CDR1 is LNHDA and CDR2 is SQIVND (reference sequence). V was shortened by 3 bases and J by 13 bases, with 15 bases between the two germline ends. This CDR3 is 12 amino acids long.

This chain uses TRBV30 with TRBJ1-6, with D possibly being TRBD1 (6 bases). V lost 3 bases to trimming and J lost 7 bases, with 13 bases between them. This CDR3 comprises 14 residues. Looked up from germline, CDR1 is GTSNPN and CDR2 is SVGIG (reference sequence). In DNA, the CDR3 is TGTGCCTGGAGCGAGGGACATTACAATTCACCCCTCCACTTT. Its translation is CAWSEGHYNSPLHF.

The chain has TRBV5-8 and TRBJ2-2, with D uncertain. Germline CDR1 is SGHTS and CDR2 is YDEGEE. V dropped 0 bases and J dropped 2 bases, with 5 bases sitting between them. This CDR3 spans 14 amino acids. The CDR3 sequence is CASSLDRNTGELFF. CDR3 coding DNA: TGTGCCAGCAGCTTGGACAGAAACACCGGGGAGCTGTTTTTT.

This clone has only a few counts. In nucleotides, the CDR3 is TGTGCCAGCAGTTACATAGCGAGCAATCAGCCCCAGCATTTT. Residues: CASSYIASNQPQHF. The V and J genes are TRBV6-6 and TRBJ1-5; D ambiguous. V lost 2 bases, J lost 1 base, and 6 bases lay in between. Germline V gene lookup returns CDR1 MNHNY and CDR2 SVGAGI (reference sequence). This CDR3 spans 14 amino acids.

This clone was detected a few times. The V gene is TRBV23-1, the J gene TRBJ2-7, with D possibly being TRBD2 (5 bases). TRBV23-1 is given ORF status, its function remaining uncertain. Trimming shortened V by 0 bases and J by 1 base, and 16 bases separated the two germline ends. The CDR3 extends over 17 amino acids. The CDR3 DNA is TGCGCCAGCAGTCAATCTATCCGGACTTTCCGATCCTACGAGCAGTACTTC. It is translated as CASSQSIRTFRSYEQYF.

This clone was recorded a few times. The V and J genes are TRBV6-1 and TRBJ2-2; 9 bases map to TRBD1. Germline trimming cut 5 bases from V and 6 bases from J; bases unmatched to any gene: 4. The germline gives CDR1 MNHNS, CDR2 SASEGT. The CDR3 extends over 14 amino acids. The CDR3 region is CASSPQGAAGELFF. In nucleotides, the CDR3 is TGTGCCAGCAGTCCACAGGGGGCAGCCGGGGAGCTGTTTTTT.

This chain connects TRBV18 to TRBJ2-7; the D gene is possibly TRBD1 (7 bases). V was pared by 3 bases and J by 6 bases, with 15 bases between. CDR3 length equals 14 residues. Germline CDR1 and CDR2: KGHSH and LQKENI. The CDR3 DNA follows: TGTGCCAGCTCACCCACAGGGGACTTCGCCGAGCAGTACTTC. Translated: CASSPTGDFAEQYF.

This clone was seen only a few times. This chain links TRBV7-2 with TRBJ1-5; D gene uncertain. Per the germline V gene, CDR1 is SGHTA and CDR2 is FQGNSA. CDR3 length: 12 amino acids. The ends were cut back, 4 bases at V and 6 bases at J, with 7 bases in the middle. The CDR3 DNA is TGTGCCAGCAGCTCTCCCGGTCAGCCCCAGCATTTT. This translates into CASSSPGQPQHF.

This clone has a handful of counts. The gene calls are TRBV7-2 and TRBJ2-7; possible D gene TRBD2, 5 bases. The germline V gene encodes CDR1 SGHTA and CDR2 FQGNSA. This CDR3 has 12 residues. V lost 5 bases and J 6 bases, leaving 11 bases between the germline ends. In DNA form, the CDR3 reads TGTGCCAGCAGCCCCGGAGGAACCGAGCAGTACTTC. As protein: CASSPGGTEQYF.

This clone occurred a few times. The chain has TRBV7-9 and TRBJ2-1; 9 bases are a match to TRBD1. Germline V gene data show CDR1 as SEHNR and CDR2 as FQNEAQ (reference sequence). The CDR3 spans 15 residues. The V gene end was trimmed by 3 bases and the J gene end by 5 bases; junction bases not matched to a gene: 5. CDR3 bases: TGTGCCAGCAGCTTCTCCGGGACAGGGAACAATGAGCAGTTCTTC. It yields the protein CASSFSGTGNNEQFF.